This T cell receptor (beta chain) emerged from a study of T cell repertoires in cytomegalovirus infection. Study details: Indicated by public TCR beta signatures were CMV infection and matching HLA type. Study-level results: Cumulative public TCR beta family frequency identified CMV carriers with the relevant HLA. In two of eight donors, the top clonotype was HLA-C-restricted CMV-specific.

TCRdb processed the reads anew with MiXCR; each CDR3 protein has one entry. Altogether about 150,000 distinct CDR3 sequences are present, about a quarter being singletons, with the ten largest covering approximately 10%. This clonotype has more than one count but fewer than ten. Its target is not known. V shed 5 bases, J shed 3 bases, and the junction held 5 bases outside the gene matches. Germline V gene lookup returns CDR1 SGHVS and CDR2 FQNEAQ. The CDR3 covers 14 residues. This TCR came from a human donor in good health (CMV status not recorded). Some clones in this sample may be carry-over from other donors' samples. The chain is built from TRBV7-8 and TRBJ2-3; the match to TRBD1 covers 7 bases. Material: PBMCs. The CDR3 loop is CASSPGQSTDTQYF. The CDR3 nucleotides are TGTGCCAGCAGCCCGGGACAGAGTACAGATACGCAGTATTTT.